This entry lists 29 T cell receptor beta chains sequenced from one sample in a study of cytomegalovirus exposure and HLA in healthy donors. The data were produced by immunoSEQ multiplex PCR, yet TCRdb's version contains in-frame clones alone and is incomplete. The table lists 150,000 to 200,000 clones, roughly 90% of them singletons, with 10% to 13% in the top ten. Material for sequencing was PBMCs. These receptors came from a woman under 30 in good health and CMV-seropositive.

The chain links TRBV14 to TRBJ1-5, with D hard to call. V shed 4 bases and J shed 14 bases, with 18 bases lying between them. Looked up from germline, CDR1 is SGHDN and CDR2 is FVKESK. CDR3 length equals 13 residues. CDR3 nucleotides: TGTGCCAGCAGCCTTACCGGGTCCCCCGTGGAGCATTTT. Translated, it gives CASSLTGSPVEHF.

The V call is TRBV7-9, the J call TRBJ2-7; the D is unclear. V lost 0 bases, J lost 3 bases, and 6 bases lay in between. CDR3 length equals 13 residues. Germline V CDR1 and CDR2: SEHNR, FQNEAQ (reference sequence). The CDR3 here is CASSLAGFYEQYF. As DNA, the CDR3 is TGTGCCAGCAGCTTAGCGGGCTTCTACGAGCAGTACTTC.

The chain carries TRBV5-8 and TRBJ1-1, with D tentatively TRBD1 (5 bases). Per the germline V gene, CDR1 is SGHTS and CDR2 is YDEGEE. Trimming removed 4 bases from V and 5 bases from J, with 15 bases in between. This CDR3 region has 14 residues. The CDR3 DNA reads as TGTGCCAGCAGCCTCCTCAAGGGGTTTACTGAAGCTTTCTTT. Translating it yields CASSLLKGFTEAFF. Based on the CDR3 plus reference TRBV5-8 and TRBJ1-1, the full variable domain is EAGVTQSPTHLIKTRGQQATLRCSPISGHTSVYWYQQALGLGLQFLLWYDEGEERNRGNFPPRFSGRQFPNYSSELNVNALELEDSALYLCASSLLKGFTEAFFGQGTRLTVV.

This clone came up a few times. CDR3 DNA sequence: TGCGCCAGCAGCTTGGTCGGCAGGGCCCCCGAGCAGTACTTC. This sequence encodes CASSLVGRAPEQYF. The rearrangement links TRBV5-1 to TRBJ2-7, with D possibly TRBD1 on 5 matching bases. Germline CDR1 and CDR2: SGHRS and YFSETQ. This CDR3 is 14 amino acids long. Trimming stripped 0 bases from V and 6 bases from J, with 13 bases between. Drawing the rest from reference TRBV5-1 and TRBJ2-7, the complete variable domain is KAGVTQTPRYLIKTRGQQVTLSCSPISGHRSVSWYQQTPGQGLQFLFEYFSETQRNKGNFPGRFSGRQFSNSRSEMNVSTLELGDSALYLCASSLVGRAPEQYFGPGTRLTVT.

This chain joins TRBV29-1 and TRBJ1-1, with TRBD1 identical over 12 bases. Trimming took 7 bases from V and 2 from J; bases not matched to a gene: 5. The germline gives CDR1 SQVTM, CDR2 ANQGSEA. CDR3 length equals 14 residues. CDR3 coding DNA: TGCAGCGCTTCGGGACAGGGGGCTAACACTGAAGCTTTCTTT. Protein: CSASGQGANTEAFF.

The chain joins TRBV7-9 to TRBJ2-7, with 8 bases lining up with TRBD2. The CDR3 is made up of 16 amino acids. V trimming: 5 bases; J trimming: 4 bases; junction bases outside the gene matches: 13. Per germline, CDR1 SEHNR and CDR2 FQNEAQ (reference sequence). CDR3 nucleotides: TGTGCCAGCAGCCCCACTAGCGGCCTGACCCTTTACGAGCAGTACTTC. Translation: CASSPTSGLTLYEQYF.

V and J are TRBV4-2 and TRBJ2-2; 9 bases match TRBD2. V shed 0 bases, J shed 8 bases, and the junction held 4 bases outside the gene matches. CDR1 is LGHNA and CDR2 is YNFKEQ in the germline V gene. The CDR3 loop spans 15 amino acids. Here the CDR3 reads CASSQEGLAGGELFF. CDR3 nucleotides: TGTGCCAGCAGCCAAGAAGGTCTAGCGGGAGGGGAGCTGTTTTTT.

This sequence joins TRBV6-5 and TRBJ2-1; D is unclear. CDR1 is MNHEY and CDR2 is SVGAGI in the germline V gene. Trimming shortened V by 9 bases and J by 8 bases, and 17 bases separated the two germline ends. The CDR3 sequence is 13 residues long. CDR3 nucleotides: TGTGCCAGTAGTGGTGGGCCAGGTGATGAGCAGTTCTTC. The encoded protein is CASSGGPGDEQFF.

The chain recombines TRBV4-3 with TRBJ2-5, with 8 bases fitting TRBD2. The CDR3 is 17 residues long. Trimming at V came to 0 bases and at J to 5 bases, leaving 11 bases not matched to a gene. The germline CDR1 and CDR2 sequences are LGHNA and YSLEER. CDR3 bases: TGCGCCAGCAGCCAAGAGAGAGCAAGCGGGAGCGGTGAGACCCAGTACTTC. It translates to CASSQERASGSGETQYF.

This chain's CDR3 is CASSRIRDRDYEQYF. The CDR3 region has the DNA TGTGCCAGCAGTCGGATCCGGGACAGGGACTACGAGCAGTACTTC. The chain recombines TRBV6-5 with TRBJ2-7, with 9 bases aligning to TRBD1. CDR1 MNHEY and CDR2 SVGAGI come from the germline V gene. V lost 5 bases to trimming and J lost 3 bases; unmatched junction nucleotides: 8. The CDR3 is made up of 15 amino acids.

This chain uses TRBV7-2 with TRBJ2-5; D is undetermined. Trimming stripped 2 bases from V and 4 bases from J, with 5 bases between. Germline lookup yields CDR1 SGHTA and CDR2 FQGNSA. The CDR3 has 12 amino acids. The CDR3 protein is CASSLLGETQYF. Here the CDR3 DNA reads TGTGCCAGCAGCTTACTCGGAGAGACCCAGTACTTC.

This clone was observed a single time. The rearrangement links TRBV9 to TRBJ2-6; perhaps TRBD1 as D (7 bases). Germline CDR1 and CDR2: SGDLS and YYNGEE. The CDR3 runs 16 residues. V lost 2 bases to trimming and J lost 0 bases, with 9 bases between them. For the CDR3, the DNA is TGTGCCAGCAGCGTCAGGGGGGACTCTGGGGCCAACGTCCTGACTTTC. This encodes CASSVRGDSGANVLTF.

The CDR3 nucleotides are TGCGCCAGCAGTGGTACTAGCGAACCCTACGAGCAGTACTTC. It encodes CASSGTSEPYEQYF. The V gene is TRBV10-2, the J gene TRBJ2-7; 7 bases are shared with TRBD2. With 4 bases clipped from V and 2 bases from J, the junction kept 5 bases outside the gene matches. The germline gives CDR1 WSHSY, CDR2 SAAADI. The CDR3 spans 14 residues.

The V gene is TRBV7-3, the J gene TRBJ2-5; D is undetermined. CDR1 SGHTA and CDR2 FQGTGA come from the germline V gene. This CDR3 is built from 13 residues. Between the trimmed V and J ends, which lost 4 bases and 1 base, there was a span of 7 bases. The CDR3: CASSYYRQETQYF. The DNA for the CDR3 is TGTGCCAGCAGCTACTACCGCCAAGAGACCCAGTACTTC.

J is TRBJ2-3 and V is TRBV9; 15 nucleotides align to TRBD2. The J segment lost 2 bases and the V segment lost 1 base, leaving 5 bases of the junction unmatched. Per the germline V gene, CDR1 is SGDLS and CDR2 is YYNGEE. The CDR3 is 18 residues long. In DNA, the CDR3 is TGTGCCAGCAGCGTATACGGACTAGCGGGGGGGTCCACAGATACGCAGTATTTT. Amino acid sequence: CASSVYGLAGGSTDTQYF.

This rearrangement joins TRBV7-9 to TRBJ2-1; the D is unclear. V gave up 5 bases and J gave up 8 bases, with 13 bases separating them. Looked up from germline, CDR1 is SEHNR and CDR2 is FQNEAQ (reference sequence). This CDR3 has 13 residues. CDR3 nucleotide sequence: TGTGCCAGCAGCCCAAAGTCCCAGGATGAGCAGTTCTTC. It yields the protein CASSPKSQDEQFF.

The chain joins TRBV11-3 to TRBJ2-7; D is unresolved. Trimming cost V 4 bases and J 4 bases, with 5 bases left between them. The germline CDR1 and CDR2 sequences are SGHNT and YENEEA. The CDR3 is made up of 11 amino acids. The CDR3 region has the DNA TGTGCCAGCAGCTCTCGGTACGAGCAGTACTTC. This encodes CASSSRYEQYF.

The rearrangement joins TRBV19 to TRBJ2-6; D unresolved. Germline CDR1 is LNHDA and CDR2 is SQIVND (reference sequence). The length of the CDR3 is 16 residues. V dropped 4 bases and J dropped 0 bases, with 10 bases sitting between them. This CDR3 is CASSSWANSGANVLTF. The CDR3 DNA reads TGTGCCAGTAGTAGCTGGGCGAACTCTGGGGCCAACGTCCTGACTTTC.

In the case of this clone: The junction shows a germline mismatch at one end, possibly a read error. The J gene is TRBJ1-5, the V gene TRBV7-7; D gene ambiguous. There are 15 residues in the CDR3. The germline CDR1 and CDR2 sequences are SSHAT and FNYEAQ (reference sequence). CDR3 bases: TGTGCTAGCAGCGCAGAAAGGTGGGCTAATCAGCCCCAGCATTTT. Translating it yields CASSAERWANQPQHF.

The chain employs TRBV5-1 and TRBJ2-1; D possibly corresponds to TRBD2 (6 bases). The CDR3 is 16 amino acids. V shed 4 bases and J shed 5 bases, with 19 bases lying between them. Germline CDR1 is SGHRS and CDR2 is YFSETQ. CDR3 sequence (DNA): TGCGCCAGCAGCAACTTACTAGGCGGGGTAGACAATGAGCAGTTCTTC. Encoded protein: CASSNLLGGVDNEQFF.

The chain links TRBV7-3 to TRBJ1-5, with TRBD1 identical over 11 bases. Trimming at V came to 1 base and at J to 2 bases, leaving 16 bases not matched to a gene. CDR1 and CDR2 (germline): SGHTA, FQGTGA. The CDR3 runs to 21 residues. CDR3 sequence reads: CASSLISPPDRGRVGNQPQHF. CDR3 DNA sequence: TGTGCCAGCAGCTTAATCTCCCCCCCGGACAGGGGGCGCGTCGGCAATCAGCCCCAGCATTTT. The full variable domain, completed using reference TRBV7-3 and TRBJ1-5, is GAGVSQTPSNKVTEKGKYVELRCDPISGHTALYWYRQSLGQGPEFLIYFQGTGAADDSGLPNDRFFAVRPEGSVSTLKIQRTERGDSAVYLCASSLISPPDRGRVGNQPQHFGDGTRLSIL.

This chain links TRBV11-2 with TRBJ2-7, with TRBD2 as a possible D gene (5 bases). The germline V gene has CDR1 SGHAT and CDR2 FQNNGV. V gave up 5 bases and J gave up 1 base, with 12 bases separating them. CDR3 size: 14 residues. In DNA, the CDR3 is TGTGCCAGCAGCACGTTACCGGGGTCCTACGAGCAGTACTTC. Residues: CASSTLPGSYEQYF. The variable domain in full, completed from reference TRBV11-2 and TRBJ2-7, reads EAGVAQSPRYKIIEKRQSVAFWCNPISGHATLYWYQQILGQGPKLLIQFQNNGVVDDSQLPKDRFSAERLKGVDSTLKIQPAKLEDSAVYLCASSTLPGSYEQYFGPGTRLTVT.

DNA for the CDR3: TGTGCCAGCAGCTTAGTAGGGACAGGATATGGCTACACCTTC. It translates to CASSLVGTGYGYTF. The genes are TRBV7-9 and TRBJ1-2; 8 bases align to TRBD1. There are 14 residues in the CDR3. Trimming removed 1 base from V and 5 bases from J; junction bases left unmatched: 3. Germline V gene lookup returns CDR1 SEHNR and CDR2 FQNEAQ (reference sequence).

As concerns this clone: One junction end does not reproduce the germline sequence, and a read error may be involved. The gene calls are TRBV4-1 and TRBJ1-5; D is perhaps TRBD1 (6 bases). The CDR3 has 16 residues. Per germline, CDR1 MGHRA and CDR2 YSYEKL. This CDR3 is CASSEDPGQRNQPQHF. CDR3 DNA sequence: TGCGCCAGCAGCGAAGACCCGGGACAACGGAATCAGCCCCAGCATTTT.

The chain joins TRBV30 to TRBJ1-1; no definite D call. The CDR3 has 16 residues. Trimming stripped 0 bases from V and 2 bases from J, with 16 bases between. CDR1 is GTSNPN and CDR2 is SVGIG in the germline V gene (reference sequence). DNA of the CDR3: TGTGCCTGGAGTGTACGGTACGGGGAGCTAAACACTGAAGCTTTCTTT. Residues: CAWSVRYGELNTEAFF.

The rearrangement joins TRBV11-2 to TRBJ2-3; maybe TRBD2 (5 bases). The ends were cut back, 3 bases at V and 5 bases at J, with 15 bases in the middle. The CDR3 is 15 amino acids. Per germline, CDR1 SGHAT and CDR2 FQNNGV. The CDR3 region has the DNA TGTGCCAGCAGCTTTGGAGGTCGAGACATAGATACGCAGTATTTT. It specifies CASSFGGRDIDTQYF.

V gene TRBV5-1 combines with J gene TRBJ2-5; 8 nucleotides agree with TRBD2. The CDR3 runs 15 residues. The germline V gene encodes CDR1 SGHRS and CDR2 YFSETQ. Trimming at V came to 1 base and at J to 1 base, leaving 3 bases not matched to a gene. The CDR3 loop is CASSLMAGGQETQYF. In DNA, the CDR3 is TGCGCCAGCAGCTTGATGGCGGGAGGCCAAGAGACCCAGTACTTC. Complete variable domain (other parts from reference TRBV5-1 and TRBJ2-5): KAGVTQTPRYLIKTRGQQVTLSCSPISGHRSVSWYQQTPGQGLQFLFEYFSETQRNKGNFPGRFSGRQFSNSRSEMNVSTLELGDSALYLCASSLMAGGQETQYFGPGTRLLVL.

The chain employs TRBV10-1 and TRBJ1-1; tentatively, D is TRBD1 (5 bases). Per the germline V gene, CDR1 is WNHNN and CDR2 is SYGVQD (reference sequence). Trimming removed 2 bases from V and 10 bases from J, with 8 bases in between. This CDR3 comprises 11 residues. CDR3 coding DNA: TGCGCCAGCAGTGAGGGGGGGAGAGCTTTCTTT. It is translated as CASSEGGRAFF.

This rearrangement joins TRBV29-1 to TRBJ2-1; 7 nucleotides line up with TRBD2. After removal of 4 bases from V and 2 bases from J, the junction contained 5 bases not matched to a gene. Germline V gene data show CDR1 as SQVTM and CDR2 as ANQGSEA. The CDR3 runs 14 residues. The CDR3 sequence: CSVVSGQPYNEQFF. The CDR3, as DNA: TGCAGCGTTGTTAGCGGGCAACCCTACAATGAGCAGTTCTTC.